Listed below are T cell receptor beta chains from one sample, sequenced in a study of cytomegalovirus exposure and HLA in healthy donors. Assay: immunoSEQ multiplex PCR; the TCRdb copy retains only in-frame clones and omits some. The repertoire holds approximately 110,000 clones, with roughly 76% as singletons. Material: PBMCs. Receptors originate from a woman in her sixties in good health and CMV-seropositive. Both conserved end residues are part of each CDR3. A D gene is named only where the DNA matches it firmly. Size values are once, few and many counts, or a class for expanded clones, and some rows have none.

clone_size	j_call	d_call	v_call	cdr3_aa	cdr3_nt
-	TRBJ1-4	-	TRBV4-1	CASTPSPTNEKLFF	TGCGCCAGCACCCCTTCCCCAACTAATGAAAAACTGTTTTTT
few	TRBJ1-3	-	TRBV7-9	CASSSTGHSGNTIYF	TGTGCCAGCAGCTCTACAGGGCACTCTGGAAACACCATATATTTT
once	TRBJ2-3	TRBD2	TRBV29-1	CSVEGGGVPDTQYF	TGCAGCGTTGAGGGCGGGGGGGTGCCCGATACGCAGTATTTT
-	TRBJ1-3	TRBD1	TRBV13	CASSFWTGGTGNTIYF	TGTGCCAGCAGCTTCTGGACAGGGGGCACTGGAAACACCATATATTTT
-	TRBJ1-1	-	TRBV4-3	CASSVRYREFIEAFF	TGCGCCAGCAGCGTTCGGTACAGGGAATTTATTGAAGCTTTCTTT
few	TRBJ2-3	-	TRBV5-4	CASSPGFSTDTQYF	TGTGCCAGCAGCCCCGGGTTTAGCACAGATACGCAGTATTTT
-	TRBJ2-1	TRBD2	TRBV4-2	CASTSSGSSYNEQFF	TGTGCCAGCACCTCCAGCGGGAGCTCCTACAATGAGCAGTTCTTC
-	TRBJ1-1	TRBD1	TRBV6-5	CASSSSSTGFTEAFF	TGTGCCAGCAGTTCTTCCTCGACAGGGTTCACTGAAGCTTTCTTT
-	TRBJ2-7	TRBD2	TRBV5-1	CASSWGGLRGLLQEQYF	TGCGCCAGCAGCTGGGGGGGACTGCGGGGTCTCTTACAAGAGCAGTACTTC
-	TRBJ1-1	-	TRBV27	CASSLSVPNTEAFF	TGTGCCAGCAGTTTGTCAGTGCCGAACACTGAAGCTTTCTTT
-	TRBJ1-5	-	TRBV2	CASGREGVQPQHF	TGTGCCAGCGGACGAGAGGGGGTTCAGCCCCAGCATTTT
-	TRBJ2-3	-	TRBV5-4	CASSLDWDTQYF	TGTGCCAGCAGCCTCGACTGGGATACGCAGTATTTT
-	TRBJ2-2	-	TRBV4-3	CASSQATTGSGTGELFF	TGCGCCAGCAGCCAAGCGACCACAGGGTCTGGCACCGGGGAGCTGTTTTTT
-	TRBJ1-5	TRBD1	TRBV29-1	CSAAGQGDQPQHF	TGCAGCGCCGCGGGACAGGGAGATCAGCCCCAGCATTTT
-	TRBJ1-2	TRBD1	TRBV5-1	CASSLVGQGAEDYGYTF	TGCGCCAGCAGCTTGGTCGGACAGGGGGCGGAGGACTATGGCTACACCTTC